This T cell receptor beta chain was obtained from a study of a mutant IDH1 vaccine in newly diagnosed glioma. Across the study: Treated patients comprised about 60% males and around 38% females, mean age approximately 38 years. Overall study findings and caveats: It was 85% to 95% of patients that developed vaccine-induced immune responses.

Generated by immunoSEQ multiplex PCR, the TCRdb table keeps only in-frame clones and is missing some. This table holds some 62,000 clones, 83% found once. As to time point: week 47, end of study. In the vaccine, a single dose held 300 ug of the mutant IDH1 20-mer peptide, along with topical imiquimod. New astrocytomas of WHO grade 3 or 4 that were IDH1-mutant and ATRX-lost were found in the donors. Looked up from germline, CDR1 is SGHNT and CDR2 is YYREEE (reference sequence). This CDR3 has 15 residues. V was clipped by 0 bases and J by 3 bases, with 12 bases between them. With regard to this clone: What it binds is not known. This sample includes further DNA sequences coding for the same CDR3.

The gene calls are TRBV5-4 and TRBJ2-5; weak D call: TRBD2 (5 bases). The material sequenced was PBMCs, taken from a glioma patient whose treatment included an IDH1 peptide vaccine. The clonotype comes from a man between 25 and 39 years old with glioma. CDR3 nucleotide sequence: TGTGCCAGCAGCTTGGGCGCTGCAGCGGAAGAGACCCAGTACTTC. It specifies CASSLGAAAEETQYF.